Following are 30 T cell receptor beta chains from one sample sequenced in a study of blood T cell repertoires in COVID-19. Method: immunoSEQ multiplex PCR; TCRdb's copy keeps in-frame clones and lacks some. The sample contains more than 250,000 clones, about 85% of which appear only once. Sequences were obtained from PBMCs or T cells enriched from blood (not recorded which). Every receptor here comes from a young woman who had recovered from COVID-19.

The J gene is TRBJ1-4, the V gene TRBV19; 8 bases agree with TRBD1. Trimming took 5 bases from V and 7 from J; bases not matched to a gene: 9. CDR3 length: 15 amino acids. Looked up from germline, CDR1 is LNHDA and CDR2 is SQIVND (reference sequence). The CDR3, as DNA: TGTGCCAGTAGTTTTTCAGGGGGCCCGGGTGAAAAACTGTTTTTT. Translation gives CASSFSGGPGEKLFF.

This clone was counted only a few times. The chain links TRBV5-1 to TRBJ1-1, with 7 bases identical to TRBD1. Unmatched junction bases numbered 8, after V lost 4 bases and J lost 2 bases. In germline, CDR1 is SGHRS, CDR2 YFSETQ. The length of the CDR3 is 15 residues. CDR3 DNA: TGCGCCAGCAGCCGGACCGGGACAGACAACACTGAAGCTTTCTTT. Protein sequence: CASSRTGTDNTEAFF.

Of note for this clone: The junction does not match germline at one end; this may be a read error. The V gene is TRBV19, the J gene TRBJ2-7; tentative D call: TRBD2 (6 bases). Germline CDR1 is LNHDA and CDR2 is SQIVND (reference sequence). This CDR3 region has 12 residues. The CDR3 nucleotides read TGTGCCAGTAGTGTCCGGAGGGACGACCAGTACTTC. Translation: CASSVRRDDQYF.

The V call is TRBV27, the J call TRBJ2-7, with a possible D match to TRBD1 (6 bases). Germline values: CDR1 MNHEY, CDR2 SMNVEV (reference sequence). The CDR3 extends over 13 amino acids. V lost 2 bases, J lost 6 bases, and 11 bases lay in between. CDR3 sequence: CASSLAGTPEQYF. The CDR3 DNA is TGTGCCAGCAGTTTAGCAGGGACACCCGAGCAGTACTTC.

The chain uses TRBV11-2 and TRBJ2-1; maybe TRBD1 (6 bases). Per germline, CDR1 SGHAT and CDR2 FQNNGV. The CDR3 length is 15 residues. Between the trimmed V and J ends, which lost 1 base and 0 bases, there was a span of 7 bases. The CDR3 loop reads CASSLGQASYNEQFF. The CDR3 DNA reads as TGTGCCAGCAGCTTAGGACAGGCCTCCTACAATGAGCAGTTCTTC.

The rearrangement links TRBV5-4 to TRBJ2-5; 7 bases are a match to TRBD1. Germline V gene sequence: CDR1 SGHNT, CDR2 YYREEE (reference sequence). There are 15 residues in the CDR3. Unmatched junction bases numbered 7, after V lost 4 bases and J lost 1 base. The DNA for the CDR3 is TGTGCCAGCAGCCTGAGGGACAGCCTCCAAGAGACCCAGTACTTC. Protein product: CASSLRDSLQETQYF.

The J gene is TRBJ1-6, the V gene TRBV7-2; 7 bases map to TRBD1. The CDR3 totals 15 residues. V shed 0 bases and J 4 bases; nucleotides not matched to a gene: 0. The germline CDR1 and CDR2 sequences are SGHTA and FQGNSA. This chain's CDR3 is CASSLADRYNSPLHF. CDR3 in DNA: TGTGCCAGCAGCTTAGCGGACAGGTATAATTCACCCCTCCACTTT.

This clone occurred once. This sequence joins TRBV4-1 and TRBJ1-4; a possible D gene is TRBD1 (5 bases). V lost 3 bases and J lost 0, with 8 bases in between. Germline-derived CDR1 and CDR2 are MGHRA and YSYEKL. The CDR3 length is 15 residues. The DNA for the CDR3 is TGCGCCAGCAGCCAGGAACAGGCAACTAATGAAAAACTGTTTTTT. This gives the protein CASSQEQATNEKLFF.

Notes on this clone: A junction boundary mismatches the germline segment, possibly from a read error. The CDR3 DNA is TGTGCTAGCAGCCCGCTCCGACAGGGGGTTTTGGAGACCCAGTACTTC. This codes for CASSPLRQGVLETQYF. The V call is TRBV7-7, the J call TRBJ2-5, with 9 bases identical to TRBD1. This CDR3 has 16 amino acids. CDR1 and CDR2 from the germline V gene are SSHAT and FNYEAQ (reference sequence).

This chain links TRBV4-1 with TRBJ2-1, with 8 bases identical to TRBD1. Trimming cost V 8 bases and J 2 bases; bases outside gene matches: 11. The CDR3 contains 16 residues. Germline loops: CDR1 MGHRA, CDR2 YSYEKL. The DNA of the CDR3 is TGCGCCAGCGCTAAAACCTCAGGGGGCCCCTACAATGAGCAGTTCTTC. This gives the protein CASAKTSGGPYNEQFF.

The genes are TRBV19 and TRBJ1-5; D remains ambiguous. Germline CDR1 reads LNHDA; CDR2 reads SQIVND (reference sequence). V was cut by 5 bases and J by 9 bases, with 11 bases left in between. The CDR3 has 12 residues. CDR3 bases: TGTGCCAGTAGTGCCTTAGTCGGGCCCCAGCATTTT. Translated: CASSALVGPQHF.

The chain has TRBV7-6 and TRBJ1-3; D possibly corresponds to TRBD1 (5 bases). The CDR3 is 15 residues long. Per germline, CDR1 SGHVS and CDR2 FNYEAQ. Trimming took off 5 bases at V and 0 bases at J, with 11 bases between the two ends. This CDR3 reads CASSPGLASGNTIYF. Written as DNA, the CDR3 is TGTGCCAGCAGCCCGGGACTCGCCTCTGGAAACACCATATATTTT.

The V call is TRBV29-1, the J call TRBJ2-7, with 8 bases that match TRBD2. Germline trimming cut 3 bases from V and 2 bases from J; bases unmatched to any gene: 9. Per the germline V gene, CDR1 is SQVTM and CDR2 is ANQGSEA. CDR3 length equals 15 residues. CDR3 sequence reads: CSVEVGGAPPYEQYF. CDR3 coding DNA: TGCAGCGTTGAGGTCGGGGGGGCACCCCCCTACGAGCAGTACTTC.

The chain has TRBV5-1 and TRBJ2-2; D is perhaps TRBD1 (5 bases). The germline V gene has CDR1 SGHRS and CDR2 YFSETQ. V was shortened by 1 base and J by 4 bases, with 14 bases between the two germline ends. This CDR3 is 16 amino acids long. For the CDR3, the DNA is TGCGCCAGCAGCTTGCGGCGGCAGGGCAGCACCGGGGAGCTGTTTTTT. Its protein product is CASSLRRQGSTGELFF. The variable domain in full, with the rest retrieved from reference TRBV5-1 and TRBJ2-2, is KAGVTQTPRYLIKTRGQQVTLSCSPISGHRSVSWYQQTPGQGLQFLFEYFSETQRNKGNFPGRFSGRQFSNSRSEMNVSTLELGDSALYLCASSLRRQGSTGELFFGEGSRLTVL.

The chain links TRBV29-1 to TRBJ2-7; D may be TRBD1 (6 bases). The germline V and J ends were trimmed by 4 bases and 3 bases, with 13 bases remaining between them. The germline V gene encodes CDR1 SQVTM and CDR2 ANQGSEA. This CDR3 is 13 amino acids long. CDR3 coding DNA: TGCAGCGTTGCCCGGGACATCTTCTACGAGCAGTACTTC. Encoded protein: CSVARDIFYEQYF.

The V gene is TRBV7-2, the J gene TRBJ1-2; 7 bases are a match to TRBD1. The germline V gene encodes CDR1 SGHTA and CDR2 FQGNSA. The length of the CDR3 is 15 residues. V dropped 1 base and J dropped 7; count of bases not matched to a gene: 9. The CDR3 DNA follows: TGTGCCAGCAGCTTAGACCTAACAGGGGCCGGTGGCTACACCTTC. Its protein product is CASSLDLTGAGGYTF.

The rearrangement uses TRBV7-8 and TRBJ2-3; possibly TRBD2 for D (5 bases). CDR1 and CDR2 (germline): SGHVS, FQNEAQ. V lost 4 bases, J lost 6 bases, and 23 bases lay in between. The CDR3 spans 17 residues. CDR3 protein: CASSWETARVVVDTQYF. Written as DNA, the CDR3 is TGTGCCAGCAGCTGGGAGACTGCCCGGGTCGTGGTTGATACGCAGTATTTT.

This chain joins TRBV28 and TRBJ1-4, with 10 bases that match TRBD1. Unmatched junction bases numbered 12, after V lost 8 bases and J lost 9 bases. This CDR3 contains 15 residues. The V gene's germline CDR1 is MDHEN and CDR2 SYDVKM. DNA for the CDR3: TGTGCCAGCCACGAGGTCGGGACAGGGGCCCAAAAACTGTTTTTT. It specifies CASHEVGTGAQKLFF. The whole variable domain, filled in from reference TRBV28 and TRBJ1-4, reads DVKVTQSSRYLVKRTGEKVFLECVQDMDHENMFWYRQDPGLGLRLIYFSYDVKMKEKGDIPEGYSVSREKKERFSLILESASTNQTSMYLCASHEVGTGAQKLFFGSGTQLSVL.

This chain links TRBV6-5 with TRBJ2-1, with D possibly TRBD2 on 5 matching bases. The CDR3 loop spans 15 amino acids. Germline CDR1 reads MNHEY; CDR2 reads SVGAGI. Trimming removed 6 bases at V and 4 bases at J, with 16 bases between. The CDR3 sequence is CASSSRGMGYNEQFF. The CDR3 DNA reads TGTGCCAGCAGCTCCAGAGGGATGGGTTACAATGAGCAGTTCTTC.

This clone has a single count. The V gene is TRBV2, the J gene TRBJ2-7; a possible D gene is TRBD1 (5 bases). V lost 3 bases and J lost 3, with 12 bases in between. Per germline, CDR1 SNHLY and CDR2 FYNNEI. This CDR3 region has 14 residues. The CDR3 region is CASSELGVNYEQYF. The CDR3 nucleotides are TGTGCCAGCAGTGAGTTAGGGGTAAACTACGAGCAGTACTTC.

V gene TRBV19 combines with J gene TRBJ1-5; a possible D gene is TRBD1 (5 bases). The V gene lost 4 bases and the J gene lost 5 bases, with 18 bases spanning the gap. Germline loops: CDR1 LNHDA, CDR2 SQIVND (reference sequence). The CDR3 runs to 16 residues. The CDR3 DNA reads as TGTGCCAGTAGTAACCCCCCGACGGGGGGACATCAGCCCCAGCATTTT. It is translated as CASSNPPTGGHQPQHF.

CDR3 amino acids: CASSARQGRGEQYF. In DNA form, the CDR3 reads TGTGCCAGCAGCGCCCGACAGGGACGAGGCGAGCAGTACTTC. The chain has TRBV13 and TRBJ2-7; 7 bases are shared with TRBD1. Germline CDR1 PRHDT, CDR2 FYEKMQ (reference sequence). V lost 5 bases to trimming and J lost 6 bases; unmatched junction nucleotides: 10. The CDR3 length is 14 residues.

The chain couples TRBV9 to TRBJ1-1; D gene unclear. The CDR3 consists of 16 residues. The V gene lost 0 bases and the J gene lost 0 bases, with 12 bases spanning the gap. Germline V gene sequence: CDR1 SGDLS, CDR2 YYNGEE. CDR3 sequence (DNA): TGTGCCAGCAGCGTAGCCCCTACTTTAATGAACACTGAAGCTTTCTTT. Protein: CASSVAPTLMNTEAFF.

For this clone: Distinct nucleotide sequences in the sample also encode this CDR3. The chain employs TRBV19 and TRBJ1-2, with 11 nucleotides matching TRBD1. V shed 5 bases and J 4 bases; nucleotides not matched to a gene: 3. The CDR3 loop spans 14 amino acids. Germline lookup yields CDR1 LNHDA and CDR2 SQIVND (reference sequence). CDR3 sequence reads: CASSGTGGGYGYTF. DNA of the CDR3: TGTGCCAGTAGTGGGACAGGGGGAGGCTATGGCTACACCTTC. The full variable domain, its missing parts supplied by reference TRBV19 and TRBJ1-2, is DGGITQSPKYLFRKEGQNVTLSCEQNLNHDAMYWYRQDPGQGLRLIYYSQIVNDFQKGDIAEGYSVSREKKESFPLTVTSAQKNPTAFYLCASSGTGGGYGYTFGSGTRLTVV.

This chain links TRBV14 with TRBJ1-2; 8 bases agree with TRBD1. The CDR3 length is 17 residues. V lost 0 bases, J lost 4 bases, and 10 bases stayed unmatched. Germline CDR1 is SGHDN and CDR2 is FVKESK. DNA for the CDR3: TGTGCCAGCAGCCAAGAAAGCAGGGGGCGAGGTGGCTATGGCTACACCTTC. Amino acid sequence: CASSQESRGRGGYGYTF.

The chain links TRBV30 to TRBJ2-2; 9 bases line up with TRBD1. Germline CDR1 is GTSNPN and CDR2 is SVGIG (reference sequence). The V gene end was trimmed by 3 bases and the J gene end by 3 bases; junction bases not matched to a gene: 8. The CDR3 length is 16 residues. The CDR3 sequence is CAWSQTGTGYTGELFF. CDR3 DNA sequence: TGTGCCTGGAGCCAAACCGGGACAGGGTACACCGGGGAGCTGTTTTTT.

The chain combines TRBV7-2 with TRBJ1-5; 7 bases match TRBD1. The CDR3 is 15 amino acids. With 3 bases clipped from V and 2 bases from J, the junction kept 4 bases outside the gene matches. The germline CDR1 and CDR2 sequences are SGHTA and FQGNSA. DNA of the CDR3: TGTGCCAGCAGCTTGGGGGACAGCCGCAATCAGCCCCAGCATTTT. This sequence encodes CASSLGDSRNQPQHF.

This sequence joins TRBV7-2 and TRBJ1-2; D is unresolved. Trimming removed 4 bases at V and 4 bases at J, with 13 bases between. The germline V gene encodes CDR1 SGHTA and CDR2 FQGNSA. The CDR3 is 14 amino acids. CDR3 DNA: TGTGCCAGCAGCTCGGCGGGGAGCCCCTATGGCTACACCTTC. Its translation is CASSSAGSPYGYTF.

In its sample, this clone was seen a few times. The genes are TRBV5-4 and TRBJ2-1, with a tentative D call TRBD2 (6 bases). This CDR3 contains 14 residues. Trimming removed 5 bases at V and 0 bases at J, with 9 bases between. Germline-derived CDR1 and CDR2 are SGHNT and YYREEE (reference sequence). CDR3 protein: CASRFGGSYNEQFF. As DNA, the CDR3 is TGTGCCAGCAGATTCGGGGGCTCCTACAATGAGCAGTTCTTC.

J is TRBJ1-4 and V is TRBV5-1; possibly TRBD1 for D (5 bases). CDR1 and CDR2 (germline): SGHRS, YFSETQ. The CDR3 has 14 amino acids. V lost 4 bases to trimming and J lost 1 base, with 8 bases between them. The CDR3 protein is CASSRDRTNEKLFF. Written as DNA, the CDR3 is TGCGCCAGCAGCCGAGACAGAACTAATGAAAAACTGTTTTTT.